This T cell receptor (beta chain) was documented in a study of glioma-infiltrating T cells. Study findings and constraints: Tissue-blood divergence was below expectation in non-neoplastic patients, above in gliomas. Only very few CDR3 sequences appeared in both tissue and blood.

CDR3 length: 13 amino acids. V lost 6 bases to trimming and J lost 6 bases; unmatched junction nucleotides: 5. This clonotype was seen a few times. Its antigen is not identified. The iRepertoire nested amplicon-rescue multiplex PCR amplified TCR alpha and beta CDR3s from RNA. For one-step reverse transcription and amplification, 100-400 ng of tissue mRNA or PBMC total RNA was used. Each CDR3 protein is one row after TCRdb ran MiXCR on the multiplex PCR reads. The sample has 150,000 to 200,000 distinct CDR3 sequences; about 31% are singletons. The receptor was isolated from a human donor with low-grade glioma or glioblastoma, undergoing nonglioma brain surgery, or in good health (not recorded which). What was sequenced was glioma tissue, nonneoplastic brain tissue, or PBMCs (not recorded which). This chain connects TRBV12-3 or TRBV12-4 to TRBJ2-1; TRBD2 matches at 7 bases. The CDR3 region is CASRVIAGNEQFF. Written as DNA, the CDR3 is TGTGCCAGCAGGGTGATAGCGGGCAATGAGCAGTTCTTC.